The 16 T cell receptor beta chains below come from one sample, sequenced in a study of radiation and T cells in renal cell carcinoma. As to time point: baseline pretreatment blood. Treatment noted: 15 Gy SBRT to primary tumor, nephrectomy 4 weeks later. Profiled with immunoSEQ multiplex PCR; TCRdb holds only in-frame clones, not every one. The sample consists of about 130,000 clones, approximately 91% of them appearing once. Sequenced material: blood, taken from a patient whose treatment included radiotherapy and nephrectomy. The receptors here all came from a woman aged 45-65 years with renal cell carcinoma.

This rearrangement joins TRBV15 to TRBJ1-6; TRBD1 is a possible D gene (6 bases). Germline V CDR1 and CDR2: LNHNV, YYDKDF (reference sequence). Trimming shortened V by 4 bases and J by 0 bases, and 19 bases separated the two germline ends. The CDR3 is 19 residues long. The CDR3 reads CATSTSRGIWSSYNSPLHF. CDR3 nucleotides: TGTGCCACCAGCACTTCTAGGGGGATTTGGAGCTCCTATAATTCACCCCTCCACTTT. Full variable domain (remainder filled in from reference TRBV15 and TRBJ1-6): DAMVIQNPRYQVTQFGKPVTLSCSQTLNHNVMYWYQQKSSQAPKLLFHYYDKDFNNEADTPDNFQSRRPNTSFCFLDIRSPGLGDTAMYLCATSTSRGIWSSYNSPLHFGNGTRLTVT.

The rearrangement uses TRBV5-6 and TRBJ1-1; D possibly corresponds to TRBD1 (6 bases). The CDR3 sequence is 17 residues long. Deletions cut 0 bases from V and 6 bases from J, with 21 bases between. The V gene's germline CDR1 is SGHDT and CDR2 YYEEEE. CDR3: CASSLGVRDNLNPEAFF. CDR3 sequence (DNA): TGTGCCAGCAGCTTGGGGGTCAGGGACAACCTTAACCCTGAAGCTTTCTTT.

The chain couples TRBV9 to TRBJ1-5; the D is unclear. The CDR3 sequence is 15 residues long. V lost 2 bases and J 6 bases, leaving 15 bases between the germline ends. Germline loops: CDR1 SGDLS, CDR2 YYNGEE. The CDR3 here is CASSVEGWEGQPQHF. DNA for the CDR3: TGTGCCAGCAGCGTTGAGGGCTGGGAGGGTCAGCCCCAGCATTTT.

In nucleotides, the CDR3 is TGTGCCAGTAGTCCACAGGGGGCAGCCTATGGCTACACCTTC. It yields the protein CASSPQGAAYGYTF. The chain is built from TRBV19 and TRBJ1-2; 9 positions match TRBD1. The trim removed 5 bases at V and 4 bases at J, leaving 5 bases unmatched. There are 14 residues in the CDR3. Germline CDR1 reads LNHDA; CDR2 reads SQIVND (reference sequence).

The CDR3 sequence is CASSPKSGSGNTIYF. In DNA form, the CDR3 reads TGTGCCAGCAGCCCAAAGTCGGGTTCTGGAAACACCATATATTTT. The chain couples TRBV7-2 to TRBJ1-3, with D unresolved. Germline V lookup: CDR1 SGHTA, CDR2 FQGNSA. The V end lost 5 bases, the J end lost 1 base, and 12 bases lay between the germline ends. The CDR3 length is 15 residues.

This clone was observed a single time. The chain employs TRBV6-1 and TRBJ1-6, with 8 bases aligning to TRBD1. Germline V lookup: CDR1 MNHNS, CDR2 SASEGT. V was pared by 3 bases and J by 6 bases, with 7 bases of the junction left unmatched. This CDR3 spans 16 amino acids. In DNA, the CDR3 is TGTGCCAGCAGTGACCGGACAGGGATCATTAATTCACCCCTCCACTTT. The encoded protein is CASSDRTGIINSPLHF.

This chain links TRBV7-2 with TRBJ2-5, with no clear D. The CDR3 is 13 residues long. Trimming took off 2 bases at V and 0 bases at J, with 4 bases between the two ends. CDR1 and CDR2 (germline): SGHTA, FQGNSA. The CDR3 nucleotides read TGTGCCAGCAGCTTAACCTACCAAGAGACCCAGTACTTC. It yields the protein CASSLTYQETQYF.

The rearrangement joins TRBV6-1 to TRBJ2-1; 9 bases line up with TRBD2. The germline V gene has CDR1 MNHNS and CDR2 SASEGT. J lost 8 bases, V lost 5 bases, and 7 bases had no gene match. The CDR3 has 14 residues. The CDR3 DNA sequence: TGTGCCAGCAGTACAAGCGGGGGGCCCCATGAGCAGTTCTTC. Protein product: CASSTSGGPHEQFF.

This chain connects TRBV6-1 to TRBJ1-5; D is unclear. V dropped 8 bases and J dropped 2 bases, with 13 bases sitting between them. Germline V gene data show CDR1 as MNHNS and CDR2 as SASEGT. This CDR3 spans 14 amino acids. CDR3 sequence reads: CASENGGGNQPQHF. CDR3 sequence (DNA): TGTGCCAGCGAGAACGGTGGGGGCAATCAGCCCCAGCATTTT.

The V gene is TRBV18, the J gene TRBJ2-5, with D possibly matching TRBD1 (6 bases). Trimming cost V 4 bases and J 1 base, with 13 bases left between them. The CDR3 spans 15 residues. Germline V CDR1 and CDR2: KGHSH, LQKENI. The CDR3 region is CASSQNTGIQETQYF. The CDR3 DNA is TGTGCCAGCTCACAAAATACAGGGATCCAAGAGACCCAGTACTTC.

The J gene is TRBJ2-5, the V gene TRBV19; D tentatively fits TRBD1 or TRBD2 (5 bases each). V lost 1 base, J lost 7 bases, and 13 bases lay in between. Germline CDR1 reads LNHDA; CDR2 reads SQIVND (reference sequence). The CDR3 consists of 14 residues. The DNA for the CDR3 is TGTGCCAGTAGTATAGGAGGCAGGGACGGGACCCAGTACTTC. Translated: CASSIGGRDGTQYF.

Only one count was recorded for this clone. This chain's CDR3 is CASSGRQPQHF. CDR3 nucleotides: TGTGCCAGCAGTGGAAGACAGCCCCAGCATTTT. The V call is TRBV6-1, the J call TRBJ1-5; D remains unclear. The germline gives CDR1 MNHNS, CDR2 SASEGT. Trimming removed 4 bases from V and 7 bases from J, with 5 bases in between. CDR3 length equals 11 residues.

V is TRBV4-3 and J is TRBJ2-3; 7 bases map to TRBD2. The CDR3 sequence is 17 residues long. Germline loops: CDR1 LGHNA, CDR2 YSLEER. Trimming cost V 1 base and J 2 bases; bases outside gene matches: 9. In DNA, the CDR3 is TGCGCCAGCAGCCAAGGACTAGCCCTCCCTCTCACAGATACGCAGTATTTT. Amino acid sequence: CASSQGLALPLTDTQYF.

V gene TRBV7-9 combines with J gene TRBJ1-2; no clear D gene. CDR1 and CDR2 from the germline V gene are SEHNR and FQNEAQ (reference sequence). V was clipped by 1 base and J by 4 bases, with 10 bases between them. The CDR3 sequence is 14 residues long. CDR3 residues: CASSLVSHPYGYTF. CDR3 in DNA: TGTGCCAGCAGCTTAGTATCCCACCCCTATGGCTACACCTTC.

V and J are TRBV19 and TRBJ2-2; 7 bases agree with TRBD2. The CDR3 contains 18 residues. The V and J ends lost 7 bases and 0 bases, in that order; junction bases with no gene match: 14. Germline V lookup: CDR1 LNHDA, CDR2 SQIVND (reference sequence). The CDR3 nucleotides are TGTGCCAGTACCTCCCCTGGGGGGGACTTCGCGAACACCGGGGAGCTGTTTTTT. Its protein product is CASTSPGGDFANTGELFF.

The V call is TRBV19, the J call TRBJ1-6; D remains ambiguous. CDR3 length equals 12 residues. Germline V lookup: CDR1 LNHDA, CDR2 SQIVND (reference sequence). Trimming removed 9 bases at V and 2 bases at J, with 5 bases between. Written as DNA, the CDR3 is TGTGCCAGACTTGCCTATAATTCACCCCTCCACTTT. This codes for CARLAYNSPLHF. Based on the CDR3 plus reference TRBV19 and TRBJ1-6, the full variable domain is DGGITQSPKYLFRKEGQNVTLSCEQNLNHDAMYWYRQDPGQGLRLIYYSQIVNDFQKGDIAEGYSVSREKKESFPLTVTSAQKNPTAFYLCARLAYNSPLHFGNGTRLTVT.